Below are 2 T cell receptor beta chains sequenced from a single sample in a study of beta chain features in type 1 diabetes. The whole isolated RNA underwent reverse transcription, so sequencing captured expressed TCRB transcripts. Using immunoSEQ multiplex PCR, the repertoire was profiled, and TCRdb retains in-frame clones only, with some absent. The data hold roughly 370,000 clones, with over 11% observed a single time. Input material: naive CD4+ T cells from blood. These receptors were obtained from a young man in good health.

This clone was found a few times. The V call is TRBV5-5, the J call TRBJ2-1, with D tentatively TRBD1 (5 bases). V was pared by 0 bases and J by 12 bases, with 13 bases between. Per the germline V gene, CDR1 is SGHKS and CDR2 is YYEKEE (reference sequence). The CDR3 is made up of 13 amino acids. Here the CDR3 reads CASSLEGRLGQFF. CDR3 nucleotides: TGTGCCAGCAGCTTGGAGGGGCGACTTGGGCAGTTCTTC.

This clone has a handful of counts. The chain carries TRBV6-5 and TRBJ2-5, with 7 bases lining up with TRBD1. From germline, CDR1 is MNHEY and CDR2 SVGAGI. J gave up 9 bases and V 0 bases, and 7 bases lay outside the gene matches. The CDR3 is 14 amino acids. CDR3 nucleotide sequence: TGTGCCAGCAGTTACTCAGGGGGCGAGGCGGCCCAGTACTTC. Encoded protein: CASSYSGGEAAQYF.